One and the same sample provided the 22 T cell receptor beta chains below, sequenced in a study of shared clonotypes between healthy human individuals. CD8 cells classed as naive were CD45RO-negative and positively selected for CCR7, excluding terminally differentiated effector memory CD45RA+ cells. Generated by immunoSEQ multiplex PCR, the TCRdb table keeps only in-frame clones and is missing some. The sample records about 1,900,000 clones, 85% to 95% being singletons. The sequenced sample consisted of naive CD8+ T cells sorted from blood. The receptors stem from a man younger than 35 in good health.

The chain combines TRBV7-8 with TRBJ2-3; maybe TRBD2 (6 bases). Per germline, CDR1 SGHVS and CDR2 FQNEAQ. The CDR3 extends over 19 amino acids. V shed 3 bases and J shed 5 bases, with 27 bases lying between them. The CDR3 region has the DNA TGTGCCAGCAGCTTTCATCCTAGCGAGAAACTTATAGCAGGAGATACGCAGTATTTT. Its protein product is CASSFHPSEKLIAGDTQYF.

V is TRBV7-9 and J is TRBJ1-2; D possibly corresponds to TRBD1 (5 bases). Germline CDR1 and CDR2: SEHNR and FQNEAQ (reference sequence). The CDR3 has 15 amino acids. Trimming took 0 bases from V and 1 from J, leaving 9 bases between them. In DNA, the CDR3 is TGTGCCAGCAGCTTAGCAAACAGGATTAACTATGGCTACACCTTC. Amino acid sequence: CASSLANRINYGYTF.

The chain uses TRBV5-1 and TRBJ1-1; D gene ambiguous. Germline CDR1 SGHRS, CDR2 YFSETQ. The CDR3 is 14 residues long. Deletions cut 4 bases from V and 4 bases from J, with 14 bases between. CDR3: CASSPEGGLTEAFF. Written as DNA, the CDR3 is TGCGCCAGCAGCCCGGAGGGCGGGCTCACTGAAGCTTTCTTT. The entire variable domain, with the rest obtained from reference TRBV5-1 and TRBJ1-1, is as follows: KAGVTQTPRYLIKTRGQQVTLSCSPISGHRSVSWYQQTPGQGLQFLFEYFSETQRNKGNFPGRFSGRQFSNSRSEMNVSTLELGDSALYLCASSPEGGLTEAFFGQGTRLTVV.

This sequence joins TRBV13 and TRBJ2-2; D is ambiguous. Trimming cost V 1 base and J 1 base, with 4 bases left between them. Germline CDR1 reads PRHDT; CDR2 reads FYEKMQ (reference sequence). CDR3 length: 14 amino acids. CDR3 bases: TGTGCCAGCAGCTTAGAGTTGAACACCGGGGAGCTGTTTTTT. Protein sequence: CASSLELNTGELFF.

The rearrangement links TRBV25-1 to TRBJ2-7; D is uncertain. The V end lost 4 bases, the J end lost 3 bases, and 7 bases lay between the germline ends. This CDR3 comprises 12 residues. CDR1 and CDR2 (germline): MGHDK, SYGVNS. The CDR3 loop reads CASSVHHYEQYF. The DNA for the CDR3 is TGTGCCAGCAGTGTTCATCACTACGAGCAGTACTTC.

Note on this clone: In the same sample, other DNA sequences code for this CDR3. The chain carries TRBV6-1 and TRBJ2-7, with 11 bases fitting TRBD1. Germline V gene sequence: CDR1 MNHNS, CDR2 SASEGT. CDR3 size: 15 residues. Trimming took 1 base from V and 3 from J; bases not matched to a gene: 2. As DNA, the CDR3 is TGTGCCAGCAGTGAAGTCGGGACAGGGGGCTACGAGCAGTACTTC. It is translated as CASSEVGTGGYEQYF.

This clone has a single count. This sequence joins TRBV30 and TRBJ2-7; 7 bases are shared with TRBD2. Germline V gene data show CDR1 as GTSNPN and CDR2 as SVGIG (reference sequence). The CDR3 runs 13 residues. The V gene end was trimmed by 8 bases and the J gene end by 10 bases; junction bases not matched to a gene: 17. The CDR3 DNA is TGTGCCGGCAGGGTGTTAGCGGGCTACGGACAGTACTTC. Residues: CAGRVLAGYGQYF.

The V gene is TRBV5-4, the J gene TRBJ2-1, with TRBD2 matching over 8 bases. The germline V gene encodes CDR1 SGHNT and CDR2 YYREEE (reference sequence). The junction had 7 bases not matched to a gene; V was cut back by 4 bases and J by 7 bases. The CDR3 is made up of 14 amino acids. The CDR3 sequence: CASSPSAGANEQFF. In DNA form, the CDR3 reads TGTGCCAGCAGCCCTTCAGCGGGGGCGAATGAGCAGTTCTTC.

The chain has TRBV13 and TRBJ1-1; no reliable D call. V was trimmed by 2 bases and J by 2 bases, leaving 15 bases between them. The germline gives CDR1 PRHDT, CDR2 FYEKMQ (reference sequence). This CDR3 is built from 16 residues. The CDR3 spells CASSLTSTRDNTEAFF. In nucleotides, the CDR3 is TGTGCCAGCAGCTTAACTTCAACCCGAGATAACACTGAAGCTTTCTTT.

About this clone itself: At the DNA level, this CDR3 is encoded by other sequences in the same sample as well. The rearrangement links TRBV5-6 to TRBJ1-2; the D gene is possibly TRBD1 (6 bases). The V and J ends lost 0 bases and 2 bases respectively, with 8 bases between them. CDR1 and CDR2 from the germline V gene are SGHDT and YYEEEE. This CDR3 region has 14 residues. CDR3 in DNA: TGTGCCAGCAGCTTGGAGGGGGGAAACTATGGCTACACCTTC. Its translation is CASSLEGGNYGYTF.

The chain employs TRBV4-1 and TRBJ2-5, with D uncertain. V lost 2 bases, J lost 2 bases, and 15 bases lay in between. CDR3 length equals 16 residues. Per germline, CDR1 MGHRA and CDR2 YSYEKL. CDR3 DNA: TGCGCCAGCAGCCAACCCGCCCTAGAAACTCAAGAGACCCAGTACTTC. Amino acid sequence: CASSQPALETQETQYF.

The chain recombines TRBV27 with TRBJ2-5; the match to TRBD1 covers 7 bases. J lost 4 bases, V lost 4 bases, and 3 bases had no gene match. There are 13 residues in the CDR3. Germline V CDR1 and CDR2: MNHEY, SMNVEV (reference sequence). The CDR3 is CASSYTGAETQYF. The CDR3 nucleotides are TGTGCCAGCAGTTACACAGGGGCAGAGACCCAGTACTTC.

With respect to this clone: The sample contains more than one DNA sequence encoding this CDR3. The chain has TRBV4-1 and TRBJ2-7, with 12 bases aligning to TRBD2. The V and J ends lost 3 bases and 4 bases, in that order; junction bases with no gene match: 4. The CDR3 is 15 amino acids. Germline CDR1 reads MGHRA; CDR2 reads YSYEKL. The CDR3 here is CASSQTSGSGYEQYF. CDR3 coding DNA: TGCGCCAGCAGCCAGACTAGCGGGAGCGGATACGAGCAGTACTTC.

The chain links TRBV19 to TRBJ1-1; D not certain. CDR3 length: 15 residues. Looked up from germline, CDR1 is LNHDA and CDR2 is SQIVND (reference sequence). With 4 bases removed from V and 5 bases from J, the gap between germline ends came to 17 bases. CDR3 in amino acids: CASSNLLAGYTEAFF. The CDR3 bases are TGTGCCAGTAGTAACCTCCTCGCGGGGTATACTGAAGCTTTCTTT.

The chain joins TRBV7-9 to TRBJ2-1; 8 bases map to TRBD2. V trimming: 6 bases; J trimming: 7 bases; junction bases outside the gene matches: 17. The CDR3 sequence is 17 residues long. Germline V gives CDR1 SEHNR, CDR2 FQNEAQ (reference sequence). This chain's CDR3 is CASSPNPQGSGVNEQFF. In DNA form, the CDR3 reads TGTGCCAGCAGTCCAAACCCACAAGGTAGCGGGGTAAATGAGCAGTTCTTC. Full variable domain (rest looked up from reference TRBV7-9 and TRBJ2-1): DTGVSQNPRHKITKRGQNVTFRCDPISEHNRLYWYRQTLGQGPEFLTYFQNEAQLEKSRLLSDRFSAERPKGSFSTLEIQRTEQGDSAMYLCASSPNPQGSGVNEQFFGPGTRLTVL.

The rearrangement uses TRBV10-3 and TRBJ2-4; D gene unclear. The CDR3 contains 13 residues. CDR1 and CDR2 from the germline V gene are ENHRY and SYGVKD. Deletions cut 3 bases from V and 0 bases from J, with 3 bases between. This CDR3 reads CAISDAAKNIQYF. CDR3 sequence (DNA): TGTGCCATCAGTGACGCAGCCAAAAACATTCAGTACTTC.

The chain couples TRBV6-1 to TRBJ2-7, with TRBD2 identical over 9 bases. The ends lost 5 bases at V and 3 bases at J; junction bases unmatched: 5. Germline V gives CDR1 MNHNS, CDR2 SASEGT. The CDR3 has 14 residues. The CDR3 sequence: CASSMGLAYYEQYF. The CDR3 DNA sequence: TGTGCCAGCAGTATGGGACTAGCATACTACGAGCAGTACTTC.

V usage is TRBV11-2 and J usage is TRBJ2-5; TRBD2 is a possible D gene (6 bases). CDR3 length equals 17 residues. V was trimmed by 1 base and J by 4 bases, leaving 19 bases between them. CDR1 SGHAT and CDR2 FQNNGV come from the germline V gene. The DNA for the CDR3 is TGTGCCAGCAGCTTAGGTGTATCGGGAGTAAGGGGAGAGACCCAGTACTTC. Its translation: CASSLGVSGVRGETQYF.

The chain recombines TRBV14 with TRBJ2-7; TRBD1 agrees at 7 bases. Trimming cost V 4 bases and J 2 bases; bases outside gene matches: 5. The CDR3 consists of 14 residues. CDR1 and CDR2 from the germline V gene are SGHDN and FVKESK. CDR3 in DNA: TGTGCCAGCAGCCCCCGACAGGGTCCCTACGAGCAGTACTTC. It translates to CASSPRQGPYEQYF.

Remarks on this clone: The sample holds other DNA sequences that translate to the same CDR3. The chain uses TRBV13 and TRBJ2-1, with TRBD2 as a possible D gene (5 bases). Germline CDR1 PRHDT, CDR2 FYEKMQ (reference sequence). Trimming took off 1 base at V and 3 bases at J, with 7 bases between the two ends. This CDR3 is built from 14 residues. Here the CDR3 DNA reads TGTGCCAGCAGCTTAGCGGGAATCTACAATGAGCAGTTCTTC. Translating it yields CASSLAGIYNEQFF. Combining the CDR3 with reference TRBV13 and TRBJ2-1 gives the whole variable domain AAGVIQSPRHLIKEKRETATLKCYPIPRHDTVYWYQQGPGQDPQFLISFYEKMQSDKGSIPDRFSAQQFSDYHSELNMSSLELGDSALYFCASSLAGIYNEQFFGPGTRLTVL.

The chain couples TRBV7-9 to TRBJ2-6, with TRBD1 matching 10 bases. The length of the CDR3 is 18 residues. Per germline, CDR1 SEHNR and CDR2 FQNEAQ (reference sequence). The V segment lost 0 bases and the J segment 4 bases; nucleotides outside the gene matches: 6. The CDR3: CASSLAKGQGFGANVLTF. CDR3 nucleotide sequence: TGTGCCAGCAGCTTAGCTAAGGGACAGGGGTTCGGGGCCAACGTCCTGACTTTC.

Turning to this clone: The identical CDR3 is also encoded by other nucleotide sequences in the sample. The chain carries TRBV19 and TRBJ1-2; D may be TRBD1 (5 bases). The V end was cut by 6 bases, the J end by 6 bases, with 5 bases between. Per germline, CDR1 LNHDA and CDR2 SQIVND (reference sequence). This CDR3 spans 10 amino acids. CDR3: CASRGDGYTF. The CDR3, as DNA: TGTGCCAGTAGGGGGGATGGCTACACCTTC.